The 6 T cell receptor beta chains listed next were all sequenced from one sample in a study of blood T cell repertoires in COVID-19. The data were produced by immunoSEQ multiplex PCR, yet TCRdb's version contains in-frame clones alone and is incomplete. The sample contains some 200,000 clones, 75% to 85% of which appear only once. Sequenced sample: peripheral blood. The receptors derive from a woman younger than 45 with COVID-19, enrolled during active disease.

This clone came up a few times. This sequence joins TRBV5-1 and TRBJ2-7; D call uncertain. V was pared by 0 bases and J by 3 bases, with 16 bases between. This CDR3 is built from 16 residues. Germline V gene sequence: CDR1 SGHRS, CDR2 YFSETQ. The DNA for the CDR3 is TGCGCCAGCAGCTTGGTAGCATCAAACGAGATCTACGAGCAGTACTTC. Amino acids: CASSLVASNEIYEQYF.

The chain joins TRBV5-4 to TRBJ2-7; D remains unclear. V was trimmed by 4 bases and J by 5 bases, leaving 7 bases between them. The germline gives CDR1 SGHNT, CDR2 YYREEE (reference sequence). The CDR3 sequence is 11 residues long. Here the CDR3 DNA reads TGTGCCAGCAGCGCTTCGGACGAGCAGTACTTC. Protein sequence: CASSASDEQYF. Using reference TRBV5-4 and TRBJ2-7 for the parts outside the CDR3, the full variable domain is ETGVTQSPTHLIKTRGQQVTLRCSSQSGHNTVSWYQQALGQGPQFIFQYYREEENGRGNFPPRFSGLQFPNYSSELNVNALELDDSALYLCASSASDEQYFGPGTRLTVT.

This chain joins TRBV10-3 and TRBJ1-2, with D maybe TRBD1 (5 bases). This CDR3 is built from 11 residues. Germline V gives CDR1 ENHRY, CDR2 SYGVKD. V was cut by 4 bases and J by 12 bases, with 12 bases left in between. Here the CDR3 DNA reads TGTGCCATCAGTGTTGGAGACAGAAACACCTTC. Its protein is CAISVGDRNTF.

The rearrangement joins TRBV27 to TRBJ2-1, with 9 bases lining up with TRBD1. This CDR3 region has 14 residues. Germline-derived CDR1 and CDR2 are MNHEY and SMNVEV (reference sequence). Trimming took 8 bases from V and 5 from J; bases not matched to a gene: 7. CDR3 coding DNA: TGTGCCAGCCTCCGGCGGACAGGGGACAATGAGCAGTTCTTC. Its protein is CASLRRTGDNEQFF.

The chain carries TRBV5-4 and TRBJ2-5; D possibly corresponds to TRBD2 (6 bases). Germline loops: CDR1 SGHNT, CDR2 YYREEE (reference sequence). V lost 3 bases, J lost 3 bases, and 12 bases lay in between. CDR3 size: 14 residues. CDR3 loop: CASSSPGLKETQYF. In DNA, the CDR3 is TGTGCCAGCAGCTCCCCGGGACTCAAAGAGACCCAGTACTTC.

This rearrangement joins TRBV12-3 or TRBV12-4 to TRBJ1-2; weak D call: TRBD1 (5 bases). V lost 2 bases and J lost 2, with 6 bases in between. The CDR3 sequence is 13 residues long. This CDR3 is CASSLQGNYGYTF. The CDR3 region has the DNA TGTGCCAGCAGTTTACAGGGCAACTATGGCTACACCTTC.